These 31 T cell receptor beta chains were sequenced from one sample in a study of blood T cell repertoires in COVID-19 (dated by TCRdb to the early 2020s). Library preparation employed the immunoSEQ multiplex PCR assay. Imported from immuneACCESS, the table was reduced by TCRdb to in-frame sequences with V and J called. These copies leave out some clones; in studies compared against another copy, an unresolved V gene accounts for under half, and the cause of the remainder is not known. This sample comprises around 150,000 clones, 90% of them detected only once. Over 15% of the sample is in the top ten clones. The sample taken for sequencing was peripheral blood. Source of these receptors: a man aged 55 to 70 with active or convalescent COVID-19.

With respect to this clone: One end of the junction is discordant with germline, which a read error may explain. This chain uses TRBV19 with TRBJ1-1, with 10 nucleotides matching TRBD1. Germline CDR1 is LNHDA and CDR2 is SQIVND (reference sequence). CDR3 length: 17 residues. Here the CDR3 reads CASSTGTGDPRVAEAFF. The CDR3 DNA is TGTGCCAGCAGTACCGGGACAGGGGACCCTAGGGTGGCTGAAGCTTTCTTT.

The V call is TRBV6-1, the J call TRBJ2-7, with 8 bases fitting TRBD1. Germline assignment: CDR1 MNHNS and CDR2 SASEGT. J lost 2 bases, V lost 1 base, and 10 bases had no gene match. This CDR3 has 17 amino acids. The CDR3 here is CASSEVSWQGAPYEQYF. The CDR3 DNA is TGTGCCAGCAGTGAAGTGTCATGGCAGGGGGCCCCCTACGAGCAGTACTTC.

The chain carries TRBV6-1 and TRBJ1-2; D gene ambiguous. V lost 2 bases and J 4 bases, leaving 11 bases between the germline ends. The CDR3 is 14 residues long. Germline V CDR1 and CDR2: MNHNS, SASEGT. This CDR3 reads CASSEFREGYGYTF. In DNA form, the CDR3 reads TGTGCCAGCAGTGAATTTAGGGAGGGCTATGGCTACACCTTC.

This clone was seen just once. The genes are TRBV2 and TRBJ1-5, with 7 bases lining up with TRBD1. The CDR3 spans 12 residues. Trimming took 8 bases from V and 7 from J; bases not matched to a gene: 5. Germline V CDR1 and CDR2: SNHLY, FYNNEI. The CDR3 nucleotides read TGTGCCAGCCGACAGGGACGACAGCCCCAGCATTTT. It encodes CASRQGRQPQHF.

The rearrangement links TRBV19 to TRBJ1-5; D is ambiguous. The CDR3 spans 15 residues. The germline V and J ends were trimmed by 5 bases and 1 base, with 12 bases remaining between them. The V gene's germline CDR1 is LNHDA and CDR2 SQIVND (reference sequence). The CDR3 region is CASSESFTSNQPQHF. The CDR3 coding sequence is TGTGCCAGTAGTGAGTCTTTCACGAGCAATCAGCCCCAGCATTTT.

The rearrangement uses TRBV9 and TRBJ1-1, with TRBD1 matching 8 bases. Unmatched junction bases numbered 12, after V lost 3 bases and J lost 5 bases. This CDR3 has 16 residues. Germline assignment: CDR1 SGDLS and CDR2 YYNGEE. The CDR3 nucleotides read TGTGCCAGCAGCGCACTGGACAGGGACCGAGGGACTGAAGCTTTCTTT. Protein sequence: CASSALDRDRGTEAFF.

The chain joins TRBV7-2 to TRBJ2-1, with TRBD2 identical over 10 bases. V was clipped by 3 bases and J by 8 bases; unmatched bases: 1. In germline, CDR1 is SGHTA, CDR2 FQGNSA. This CDR3 has 13 amino acids. CDR3 bases: TGTGCCAGCAGCTTTAGCGGGAGGTATGAGCAGTTCTTC. Translation gives CASSFSGRYEQFF. Complete variable domain (other parts from reference TRBV7-2 and TRBJ2-1): GAGVSQSPSNKVTEKGKDVELRCDPISGHTALYWYRQSLGQGLEFLIYFQGNSAPDKSGLPSDRFSAERTGGSVSTLTIQRTQQEDSAVYLCASSFSGRYEQFFGPGTRLTVL.

The J gene is TRBJ1-2, the V gene TRBV5-1; a possible D gene is TRBD1 (5 bases). The germline CDR1 and CDR2 sequences are SGHRS and YFSETQ. The CDR3 consists of 15 residues. V lost 1 base to trimming and J lost 2 bases, with 12 bases between them. The DNA for the CDR3 is TGCGCCAGCAGCTTGACTGGGGCTCAAAACTATGGCTACACCTTC. Its protein is CASSLTGAQNYGYTF.

V is TRBV2 and J is TRBJ2-3; 10 bases agree with TRBD2. The germline V gene encodes CDR1 SNHLY and CDR2 FYNNEI. The CDR3 is 15 amino acids. J lost 3 bases, V lost 6 bases, and 6 bases had no gene match. This chain's CDR3 is CASRPSGSLTDTQYF. CDR3 DNA sequence: TGTGCCAGCAGGCCTAGCGGGAGCTTGACAGATACGCAGTATTTT. Drawing the rest from reference TRBV2 and TRBJ2-3, the complete variable domain is EPEVTQTPSHQVTQMGQEVILRCVPISNHLYFYWYRQILGQKVEFLVSFYNNEISEKSEIFDDQFSVERPDGSNFTLKIRSTKLEDSAMYFCASRPSGSLTDTQYFGPGTRLTVL.

The rearrangement joins TRBV12-2 to TRBJ1-5; the D call of TRBD1 is as the table states it, not checked on the DNA. TRBV12-2 is a recognized pseudogene. The CDR3 covers 18 residues. CDR3 amino acids: CASRLTGQGARGDQPQHF. The CDR3 DNA reads TGTGCAAGTCGCTTAACGGGACAGGGGGCTAGGGGCGATCAGCCCCAGCATTTT.

The chain has TRBV5-1 and TRBJ1-4, with 8 bases matching TRBD1. Germline V CDR1 and CDR2: SGHRS, YFSETQ. This CDR3 comprises 15 residues. Trimming took 0 bases from V and 3 from J; bases not matched to a gene: 1. CDR3 region: CASSLGQGSNEKLFF. The DNA of the CDR3 is TGCGCCAGCAGCTTGGGACAGGGGTCTAATGAAAAACTGTTTTTT.

The rearrangement joins TRBV5-6 to TRBJ1-2; D not certain. Germline CDR1 and CDR2: SGHDT and YYEEEE. The ends were cut back, 7 bases at V and 2 bases at J, with 15 bases in the middle. The CDR3 spans 14 residues. CDR3 DNA: TGTGCCAGCGGTAAGAGTGGAGCGAACTATGGCTACACCTTC. Amino acid sequence: CASGKSGANYGYTF.

The V call is TRBV7-2, the J call TRBJ1-2; TRBD1 matches 7 bases. CDR1 is SGHTA, CDR2 FQGNSA, per germline. J lost 1 base, V lost 3 bases, and 5 bases had no gene match. The length of the CDR3 is 15 residues. DNA of the CDR3: TGTGCCAGCAGCTTTCGACAGGGAGGTAACTATGGCTACACCTTC. Amino acid sequence: CASSFRQGGNYGYTF.

V is TRBV28 and J is TRBJ1-1, with TRBD1 matching 9 bases. The CDR3 covers 17 residues. J was trimmed by 7 bases and V by 4 bases; bases with no gene match: 16. Germline V gene data show CDR1 as MDHEN and CDR2 as SYDVKM. CDR3 loop: CASSSSTSLTGGSEAFF. CDR3 DNA sequence: TGTGCCAGCAGTTCAAGCACATCCCTCACAGGGGGCAGTGAAGCTTTCTTT.

This clone was counted a single time. The CDR3 here is CATCPGLQETQYF. Written as DNA, the CDR3 is TGTGCCACCTGCCCGGGACTACAAGAGACCCAGTACTTC. The chain uses TRBV10-3 and TRBJ2-5, with 7 bases fitting TRBD2. Germline V lookup: CDR1 ENHRY, CDR2 SYGVKD. This CDR3 is 13 amino acids long. V was pared by 10 bases and J by 2 bases, with 7 bases of the junction left unmatched.

Here the CDR3 reads CASSPGQGRGNQPQHF. DNA of the CDR3: TGTGCCAGCTCACCAGGACAGGGCAGGGGCAATCAGCCCCAGCATTTT. The V call is TRBV18, the J call TRBJ1-5; TRBD1 aligns across 8 bases. Germline-derived CDR1 and CDR2 are KGHSH and LQKENI. The length of the CDR3 is 16 residues. Trimming took 2 bases from V and 2 from J; bases not matched to a gene: 5.

This clone occurred a few times. This chain uses TRBV4-1 with TRBJ1-3; D unclear. The V end lost 5 bases, the J end lost 1 base, and 9 bases lay between the germline ends. Germline loops: CDR1 MGHRA, CDR2 YSYEKL. This CDR3 contains 14 residues. CDR3 in DNA: TGCGCCAGCAGCACGTACGGGTCTGGAAACACCATATATTTT. Translating gives CASSTYGSGNTIYF.

A word on this clone: A junction boundary mismatches the germline segment, possibly from a read error. The V call is TRBV7-9, the J call TRBJ1-3; no clear D gene. The V gene's germline CDR1 is SEHNR and CDR2 FQNEAQ (reference sequence). This CDR3 contains 14 residues. The CDR3 DNA is TGTGCCAGCAGGTTAGGAGCCACTGGAAACACCATATATTTT. Translating it yields CASRLGATGNTIYF.

The J gene is TRBJ2-5, the V gene TRBV5-1; D gene uncertain. V was trimmed by 4 bases and J by 4 bases, leaving 11 bases between them. CDR3 size: 13 residues. Germline CDR1 reads SGHRS; CDR2 reads YFSETQ. The CDR3 bases are TGCGCCAGCAGCCCGGTGAATGGAGAGACCCAGTACTTC. As protein: CASSPVNGETQYF.

The rearrangement uses TRBV15 and TRBJ2-7, with D possibly being TRBD1 (5 bases). The CDR3 covers 15 residues. CDR1 is LNHNV and CDR2 is YYDKDF in the germline V gene (reference sequence). V was trimmed by 1 base and J by 3 bases, leaving 13 bases between them. The CDR3 DNA is TGTGCCACCAGCAGAGGGGTACAGGCGAACTACGAGCAGTACTTC. Translated, it gives CATSRGVQANYEQYF.

CDR3 residues: CASRPTGRNEAFF. CDR3 in DNA: TGTGCCAGCAGACCGACAGGGCGGAATGAAGCTTTCTTT. V usage is TRBV5-8 and J usage is TRBJ1-1; the match to TRBD1 covers 7 bases. The germline V gene has CDR1 SGHTS and CDR2 YDEGEE. The ends lost 5 bases at V and 7 bases at J; junction bases unmatched: 8. The CDR3 runs to 13 residues.

The V and J genes are TRBV27 and TRBJ2-7; 7 bases line up with TRBD1. The CDR3 consists of 15 residues. CDR1 is MNHEY, CDR2 SMNVEV, per germline (reference sequence). The V and J ends lost 0 bases and 4 bases, in that order; junction bases with no gene match: 6. CDR3 coding DNA: TGTGCCAGCAGTTTATCGATTGGGACAGATTACGAGCAGTACTTC. Translated: CASSLSIGTDYEQYF.

The chain joins TRBV5-1 to TRBJ2-5; maybe TRBD1 (5 bases). This CDR3 is built from 15 residues. In germline, CDR1 is SGHRS, CDR2 YFSETQ. Trimming removed 6 bases at V and 2 bases at J, with 17 bases between. The CDR3 protein is CASKPLDRKQETQYF. For the CDR3, the DNA is TGCGCCAGCAAGCCCCTTGACAGAAAACAAGAGACCCAGTACTTC.

The V gene is TRBV30, the J gene TRBJ2-5; 11 bases align to TRBD2. The CDR3 has 14 amino acids. The V and J ends lost 5 bases and 4 bases, in that order; junction bases with no gene match: 6. Germline V gives CDR1 GTSNPN, CDR2 SVGIG (reference sequence). The CDR3 here is CAWEGLAGGETQYF. The CDR3 nucleotides read TGTGCCTGGGAAGGACTAGCGGGCGGAGAGACCCAGTACTTC. Supplemented by reference TRBV30 and TRBJ2-5, the full variable domain reads SQTIHQWPATLVQPVGSPLSLECTVEGTSNPNLYWYRQAAGRGLQLLFYSVGIGQISSEVPQNLSASRPQDRQFILSSKKLLLSDSGFYLCAWEGLAGGETQYFGPGTRLLVL.

The chain combines TRBV7-2 with TRBJ2-5; 8 bases line up with TRBD2. Losses at the gene ends were 2 bases for V and 2 bases for J; bases not matched to a gene: 10. Germline values: CDR1 SGHTA, CDR2 FQGNSA. This CDR3 is built from 17 residues. DNA of the CDR3: TGTGCCAGCAGCTTAATCCCCCCCGGACTAGCACAAGAGACCCAGTACTTC. Translating gives CASSLIPPGLAQETQYF.

This clone was detected only once. The gene calls are TRBV27 and TRBJ2-7, with TRBD1 as a possible D gene (6 bases). V was clipped by 2 bases and J by 3 bases, with 11 bases between them. CDR1 and CDR2 from the germline V gene are MNHEY and SMNVEV (reference sequence). This CDR3 contains 14 residues. The CDR3 DNA sequence: TGTGCCAGCAGTTTACAGGGGATAGGCTACGAGCAGTACTTC. This encodes CASSLQGIGYEQYF.

The CDR3 protein is CASSQSRDEAFF. In nucleotides, the CDR3 is TGTGCCAGCAGCCAATCCCGCGATGAAGCTTTCTTT. The chain couples TRBV4-2 to TRBJ1-1, with D unclear. The CDR3 is 12 residues long. V lost 2 bases to trimming and J lost 7 bases, with 8 bases between them. CDR1 is LGHNA and CDR2 is YNFKEQ in the germline V gene.

The chain carries TRBV20-1 and TRBJ2-1; 9 bases line up with TRBD1. CDR1 is DFQATT and CDR2 is SNEGSKA in the germline V gene (reference sequence). This CDR3 is built from 15 residues. The V segment lost 3 bases and the J segment 3 bases; nucleotides outside the gene matches: 6. The CDR3 sequence is CSASAGQGHYNEQFF. CDR3 coding DNA: TGCAGTGCTAGTGCCGGACAGGGGCACTACAATGAGCAGTTCTTC.

The rearrangement links TRBV10-2 to TRBJ1-2, with 7 bases lining up with TRBD1. V shed 3 bases, J shed 6 bases, and the junction held 1 base outside the gene matches. The germline gives CDR1 WSHSY, CDR2 SAAADI. This CDR3 comprises 12 residues. CDR3 DNA sequence: TGCGCCAGCAGTGAACAGGGGAATGGCTACACCTTC. Protein: CASSEQGNGYTF.

This clone was observed a single time. V gene TRBV28 combines with J gene TRBJ1-2, with D perhaps matching TRBD1 (6 bases). The CDR3 is 14 amino acids. The V gene's germline CDR1 is MDHEN and CDR2 SYDVKM. V lost 5 bases to trimming and J lost 8 bases, with 18 bases between them. CDR3 sequence: CASSSAGGSGGYTF. The CDR3 DNA reads TGTGCCAGCAGTAGCGCGGGGGGCAGTGGCGGCTACACCTTC.

This rearrangement joins TRBV6-5 to TRBJ2-7; 11 bases line up with TRBD1. The junction had 4 bases not matched to a gene; V was cut back by 0 bases and J by 3 bases. The length of the CDR3 is 16 residues. Germline CDR1 MNHEY, CDR2 SVGAGI. Written as DNA, the CDR3 is TGTGCCAGCAGTTACTCGGGGACAGGGGGATACTACGAGCAGTACTTC. As protein: CASSYSGTGGYYEQYF.